Listed here are 6 T cell receptor beta chains from one sample, sequenced in a study of blood T cell repertoires in COVID-19. Libraries were prepared by immunoSEQ multiplex PCR; TCRdb keeps only in-frame clonotypes and omits some of them. There are 200,000 to 300,000 clones in the sample; approximately 90% occur only once, and 3% to 3.5% lies in the top ten. Sequencing used peripheral blood. The receptors stem from a man aged 18 to 30 with active or convalescent COVID-19.

The rearrangement joins TRBV5-1 to TRBJ1-1; D is ambiguous. CDR1 SGHRS and CDR2 YFSETQ come from the germline V gene. The ends were cut back, 1 base at V and 6 bases at J, with 10 bases in the middle. This CDR3 is built from 13 residues. CDR3 in DNA: TGCGCCAGCAGCTTGATGGCAGAAGCTGAAGCTTTCTTT. Translated: CASSLMAEAEAFF.

This clone was detected only a few times. The genes are TRBV30 and TRBJ1-2; perhaps TRBD1 as D (6 bases). V was pared by 3 bases and J by 6 bases, with 14 bases between. The CDR3 has 13 amino acids. From germline, CDR1 is GTSNPN and CDR2 SVGIG (reference sequence). In DNA form, the CDR3 reads TGTGCCTGGAGGGGACACACACCTAATGGCTACACCTTC. Translated, it gives CAWRGHTPNGYTF. The variable domain in full, completed from reference TRBV30 and TRBJ1-2, reads SQTIHQWPATLVQPVGSPLSLECTVEGTSNPNLYWYRQAAGRGLQLLFYSVGIGQISSEVPQNLSASRPQDRQFILSSKKLLLSDSGFYLCAWRGHTPNGYTFGSGTRLTVV.

Details on this clone: Other DNA sequences within the sample encode an identical CDR3. V is TRBV9 and J is TRBJ2-7; D unresolved. The V end lost 2 bases, the J end lost 0 bases, and 9 bases lay between the germline ends. CDR1 and CDR2 (germline): SGDLS, YYNGEE. The CDR3 has 14 amino acids. The CDR3 coding sequence is TGTGCCAGCAGCGTCTCTACGAGCTCCTACGAGCAGTACTTC. This gives the protein CASSVSTSSYEQYF.

The chain combines TRBV2 with TRBJ1-1; TRBD1 agrees at 8 bases. CDR3 length: 14 residues. V was pared by 3 bases and J by 4 bases, with 4 bases of the junction left unmatched. Per germline, CDR1 SNHLY and CDR2 FYNNEI. The CDR3 reads CASSERTGRTEAFF. The CDR3 coding sequence is TGTGCCAGCAGTGAGAGGACAGGGCGCACTGAAGCTTTCTTT.

This sequence joins TRBV20-1 and TRBJ1-2; D not resolved. This CDR3 comprises 13 residues. V lost 3 bases and J lost 4, with 12 bases in between. The germline V gene has CDR1 DFQATT and CDR2 SNEGSKA (reference sequence). This CDR3 reads CSASFGVGYGYTF. CDR3 DNA sequence: TGCAGTGCTAGTTTCGGGGTTGGCTATGGCTACACCTTC.

This clone was detected only once. This chain links TRBV7-9 with TRBJ2-2; D not resolved. With 3 bases removed from V and 5 bases from J, the gap between germline ends came to 7 bases. Germline V lookup: CDR1 SEHNR, CDR2 FQNEAQ (reference sequence). This CDR3 has 13 amino acids. The CDR3 reads CASSFRFTGELFF. CDR3 nucleotides: TGTGCCAGCAGCTTCCGGTTTACCGGGGAGCTGTTTTTT.